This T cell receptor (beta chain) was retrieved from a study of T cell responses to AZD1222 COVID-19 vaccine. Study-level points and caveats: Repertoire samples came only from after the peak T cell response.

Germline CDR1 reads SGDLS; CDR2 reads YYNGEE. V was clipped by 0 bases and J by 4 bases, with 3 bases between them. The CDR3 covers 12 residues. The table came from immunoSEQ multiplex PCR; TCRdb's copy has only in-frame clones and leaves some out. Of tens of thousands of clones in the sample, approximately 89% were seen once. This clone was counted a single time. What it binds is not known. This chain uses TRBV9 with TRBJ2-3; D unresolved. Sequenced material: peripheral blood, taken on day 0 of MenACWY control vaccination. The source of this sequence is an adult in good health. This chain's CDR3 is CASSVAADTQYF. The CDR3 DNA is TGTGCCAGCAGCGTAGCGGCAGATACGCAGTATTTT. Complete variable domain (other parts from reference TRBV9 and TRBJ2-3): DSGVTQTPKHLITATGQRVTLRCSPRSGDLSVYWYQQSLDQGLQFLIQYYNGEERAKGNILERFSAQQFPDLHSELNLSSLELGDSALYFCASSVAADTQYFGPGTRLTVL.